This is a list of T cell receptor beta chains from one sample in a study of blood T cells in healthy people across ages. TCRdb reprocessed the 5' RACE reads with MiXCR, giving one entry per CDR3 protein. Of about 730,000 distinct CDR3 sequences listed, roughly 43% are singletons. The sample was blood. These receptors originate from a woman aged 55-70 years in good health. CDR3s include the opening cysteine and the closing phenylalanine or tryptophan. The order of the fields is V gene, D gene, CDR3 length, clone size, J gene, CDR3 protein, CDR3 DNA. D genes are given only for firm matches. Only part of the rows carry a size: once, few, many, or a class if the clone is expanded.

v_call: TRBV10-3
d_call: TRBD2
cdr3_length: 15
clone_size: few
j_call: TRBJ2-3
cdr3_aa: CATGDEAGNTDTQYF
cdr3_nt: TGTGCCACCGGAGACGAAGCGGGAAACACAGATACGCAGTATTTT

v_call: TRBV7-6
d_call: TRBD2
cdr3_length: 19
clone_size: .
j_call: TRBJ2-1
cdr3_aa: CASSLELGGGRAIYNEQFF
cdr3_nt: TGTGCCAGCAGCTTAGAGCTGGGGGGAGGGAGGGCCATCTACAATGAGCAGTTCTTC

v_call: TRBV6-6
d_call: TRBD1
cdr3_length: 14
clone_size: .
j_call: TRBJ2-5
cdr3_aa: CASRVGQGQYGQYF
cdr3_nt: TGTGCCAGCAGAGTAGGACAGGGCCAATACGGGCAGTACTTC

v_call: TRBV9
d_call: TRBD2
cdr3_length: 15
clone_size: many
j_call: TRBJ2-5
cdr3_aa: CASSGLAGVPETQYF
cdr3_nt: TGTGCCAGCAGCGGACTAGCGGGAGTTCCAGAGACCCAGTACTTC

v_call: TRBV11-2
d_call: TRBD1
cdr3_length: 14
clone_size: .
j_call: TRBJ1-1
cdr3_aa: CASSVRQGATEAFF
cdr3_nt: TGTGCCAGCAGCGTTCGACAGGGGGCCACTGAAGCTTTCTTT

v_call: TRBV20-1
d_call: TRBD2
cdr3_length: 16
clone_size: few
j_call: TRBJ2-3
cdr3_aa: CSANPGTSGTRDTQYF
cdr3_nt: TGCAGTGCTAACCCCGGGACTAGCGGGACGAGGGATACGCAGTATTTT

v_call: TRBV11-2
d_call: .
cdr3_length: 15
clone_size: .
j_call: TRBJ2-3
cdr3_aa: CASLSRDLLTDTQYF
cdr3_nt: TGTGCCAGCCTTAGCCGGGATCTCCTCACAGATACGCAGTATTTT

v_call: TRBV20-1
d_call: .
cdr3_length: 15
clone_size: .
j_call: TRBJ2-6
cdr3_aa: CSARGLGFGANVLTF
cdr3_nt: TGCAGTGCTAGAGGTTTGGGCTTTGGGGCCAACGTCCTGACTTTC

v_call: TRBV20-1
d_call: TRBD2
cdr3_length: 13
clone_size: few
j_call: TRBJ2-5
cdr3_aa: CSAASGGEETQYF
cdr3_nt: TGCAGTGCTGCTAGCGGAGGAGAAGAGACCCAGTACTTC

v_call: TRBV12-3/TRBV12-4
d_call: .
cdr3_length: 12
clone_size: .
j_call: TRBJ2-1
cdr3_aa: CASSPASPEQFF
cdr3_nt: TGTGCCAGCAGTCCGGCAAGCCCTGAGCAGTTCTTC

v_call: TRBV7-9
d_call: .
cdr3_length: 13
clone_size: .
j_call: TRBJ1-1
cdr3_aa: CASSLRGNDEAFF
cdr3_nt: TGTGCCAGCAGCTTAAGGGGAAATGATGAAGCTTTCTTT

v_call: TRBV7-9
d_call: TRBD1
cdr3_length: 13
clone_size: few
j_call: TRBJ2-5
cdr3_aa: CASSNRGRETQYF
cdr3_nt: TGTGCCAGCAGCAACAGGGGGAGGGAGACCCAGTACTTC

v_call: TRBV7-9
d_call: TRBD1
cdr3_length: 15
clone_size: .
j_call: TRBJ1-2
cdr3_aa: CASSARDSANYGYTF
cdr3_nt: TGTGCCAGCAGCGCCCGGGACAGCGCTAACTATGGCTACACCTTC

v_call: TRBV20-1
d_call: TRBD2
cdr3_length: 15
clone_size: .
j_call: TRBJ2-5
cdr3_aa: CSASETSAYQETQYF
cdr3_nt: TGCAGTGCTAGTGAGACTAGCGCGTACCAAGAGACCCAGTACTTC

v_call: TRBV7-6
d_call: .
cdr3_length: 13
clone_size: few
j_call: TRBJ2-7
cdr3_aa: CASSSDPTLEQYF
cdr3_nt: TGTGCCAGCAGCTCCGACCCTACTCTCGAGCAGTACTTC

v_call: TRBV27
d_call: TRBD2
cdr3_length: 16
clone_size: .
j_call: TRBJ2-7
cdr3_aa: CASSKTSVRHAFEEYF
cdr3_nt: TGTGCCAGCAGTAAAACTAGCGTGAGGCATGCTTTTGAGGAGTACTTC

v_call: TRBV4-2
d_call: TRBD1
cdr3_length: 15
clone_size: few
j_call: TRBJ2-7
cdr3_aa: CASSQERGQGYEQYF
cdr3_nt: TGTGCCAGCAGCCAAGAAAGGGGGCAGGGCTACGAGCAGTACTTC

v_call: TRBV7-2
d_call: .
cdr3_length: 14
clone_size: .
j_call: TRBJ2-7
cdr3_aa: CASSSPDNPYEQYF
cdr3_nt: TGTGCCAGCAGCTCCCCGGACAACCCCTACGAGCAGTACTTC

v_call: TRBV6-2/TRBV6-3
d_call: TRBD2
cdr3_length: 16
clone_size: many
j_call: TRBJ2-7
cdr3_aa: CASSLAGTSGSYEQYF
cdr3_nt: TGTGCCAGCAGTTTGGCTGGGACTAGCGGCTCCTACGAGCAGTACTTC

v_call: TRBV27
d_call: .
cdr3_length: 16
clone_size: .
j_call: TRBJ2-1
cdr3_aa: CASSLRGAGTPSEQFF
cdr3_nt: TGTGCCAGCAGTCTGCGGGGCGCGGGTACTCCCAGTGAGCAGTTCTTC

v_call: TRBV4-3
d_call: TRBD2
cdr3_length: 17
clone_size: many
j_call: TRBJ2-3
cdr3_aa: CASSQAGTSGLTDTQYF
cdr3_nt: TGCGCCAGCAGCCAAGCTGGGACTAGCGGCCTCACAGATACGCAGTATTTT

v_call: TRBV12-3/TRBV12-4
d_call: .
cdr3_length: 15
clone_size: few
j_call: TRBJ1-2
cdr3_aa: CASSFASRGNYGYTF
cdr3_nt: TGTGCCAGCAGTTTTGCCTCACGGGGAAACTATGGCTACACCTTC

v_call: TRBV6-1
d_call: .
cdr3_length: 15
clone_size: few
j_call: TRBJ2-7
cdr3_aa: CASSESGASSYEQYF
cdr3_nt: TGTGCCAGCAGTGAGTCAGGGGCCAGCTCCTACGAGCAGTACTTC

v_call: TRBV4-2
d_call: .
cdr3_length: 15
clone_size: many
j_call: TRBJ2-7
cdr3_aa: CASSQVRGADYEQYF
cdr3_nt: TGTGCCAGCAGCCAAGTTCGGGGGGCCGATTACGAGCAGTACTTC

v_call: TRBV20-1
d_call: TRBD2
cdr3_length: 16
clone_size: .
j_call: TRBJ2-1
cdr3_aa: CSARTSGSTSYNEQFF
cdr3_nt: TGCAGTGCTAGGACTAGCGGGAGCACATCCTACAATGAGCAGTTCTTC

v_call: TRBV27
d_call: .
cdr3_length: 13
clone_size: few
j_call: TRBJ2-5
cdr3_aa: CANSWGYGETQYF
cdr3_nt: TGTGCCAACAGTTGGGGTTACGGAGAGACCCAGTACTTC

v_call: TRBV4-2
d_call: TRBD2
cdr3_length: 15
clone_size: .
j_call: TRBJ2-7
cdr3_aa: CASSQSSGSPYEQYF
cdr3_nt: TGTGCCAGCAGCCAATCCAGCGGGAGCCCCTACGAGCAGTACTTC

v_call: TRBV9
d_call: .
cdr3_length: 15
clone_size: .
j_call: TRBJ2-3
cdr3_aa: CASSVGAGDTDTQYF
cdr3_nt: TGTGCCAGCAGCGTAGGGGCAGGAGACACAGATACGCAGTATTTT

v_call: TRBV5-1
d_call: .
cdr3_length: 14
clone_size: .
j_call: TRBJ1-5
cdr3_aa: CASSTTPSNQPQHF
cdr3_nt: TGCGCCAGCAGCACCACACCTTCCAATCAGCCCCAGCATTTT

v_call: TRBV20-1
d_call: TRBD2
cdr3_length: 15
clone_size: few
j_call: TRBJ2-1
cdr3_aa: CSARRTSGNYNEQFF
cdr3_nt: TGCAGTGCTAGAAGGACTAGCGGTAATTACAATGAGCAGTTCTTC

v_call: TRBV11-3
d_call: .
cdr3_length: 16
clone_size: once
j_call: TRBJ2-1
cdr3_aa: CASNRYRRAENNEQFF
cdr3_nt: TGTGCCAGCAACCGCTACCGCAGAGCAGAAAACAATGAGCAGTTCTTC

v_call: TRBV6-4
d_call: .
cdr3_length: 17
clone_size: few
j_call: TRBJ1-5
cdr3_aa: CASSDSGQKNSNQPQHF
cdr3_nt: TGTGCCAGCAGTGACTCGGGACAAAAGAATAGCAATCAGCCCCAGCATTTT

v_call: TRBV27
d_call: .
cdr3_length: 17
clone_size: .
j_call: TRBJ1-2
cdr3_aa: CASSPNYSGVGNYGYTF
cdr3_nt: TGTGCCAGCAGTCCTAACTACTCAGGAGTCGGTAACTATGGCTACACCTTC

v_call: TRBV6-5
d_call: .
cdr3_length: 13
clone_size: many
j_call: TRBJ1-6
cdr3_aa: CASSPDRNSPLHF
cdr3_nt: TGTGCCAGCAGTCCGGACAGAAATTCACCCCTCCACTTT

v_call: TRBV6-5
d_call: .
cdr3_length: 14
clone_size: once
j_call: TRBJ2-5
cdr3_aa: CASSYLVGEETQYF
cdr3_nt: TGTGCCAGCAGTTACCTTGTAGGGGAAGAGACCCAGTACTTC

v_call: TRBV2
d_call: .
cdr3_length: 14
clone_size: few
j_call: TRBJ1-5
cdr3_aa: CASSVLGANQPQHF
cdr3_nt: TGTGCCAGCAGTGTGTTGGGGGCCAATCAGCCCCAGCATTTT

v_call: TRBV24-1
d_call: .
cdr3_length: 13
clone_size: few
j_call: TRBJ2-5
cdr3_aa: CATSDPLRETQYF
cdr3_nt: TGTGCCACCAGTGATCCGCTTCGGGAGACCCAGTACTTC

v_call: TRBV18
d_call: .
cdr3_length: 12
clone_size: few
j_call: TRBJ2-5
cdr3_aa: CASSPPAREQYF
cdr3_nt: TGTGCCAGCTCCCCACCAGCGCGAGAGCAGTACTTC

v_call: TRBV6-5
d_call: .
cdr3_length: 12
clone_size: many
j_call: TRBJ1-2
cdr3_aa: CASSSSSYGYTF
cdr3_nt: TGTGCCAGCAGTTCCTCAAGCTATGGCTACACCTTC

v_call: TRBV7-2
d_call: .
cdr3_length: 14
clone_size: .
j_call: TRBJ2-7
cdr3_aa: CASSLNRASGEQYF
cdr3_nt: TGTGCCAGCAGCTTGAACAGGGCTTCGGGCGAGCAGTACTTC